Below, one T cell receptor (beta chain) is given with its context. The data originate from a study of blood T cell repertoires in COVID-19. Study information: COVID-19 samples, acute and convalescent, were from the United States, Italy and Spain. The analysed material was cDNA or gDNA that came from T cells, B-cell-depleted T cells, or PBMCs.

Per the study methods: Counts of nucleated cells, estimated from reference gene primer amplification, were obtained. Assay: immunoSEQ multiplex PCR; the TCRdb copy retains only in-frame clones and omits some. The DNA gave D and trimming, while V, J and clone size come from that table. The sample includes some 100,000 clones, about 89% of them seen just once. Sequencing was carried out using peripheral blood. This receptor was identified in a man aged 50-59 years with acute or convalescent COVID-19.

CDR3 residues: CASSWTGTGELFF. CDR3 sequence (DNA): TGTGCCAGCAGTTGGACAGGAACCGGGGAGCTGTTTTTT. The chain uses TRBV12-3 or TRBV12-4 and TRBJ2-2, with 7 bases lining up with TRBD1. J was trimmed by 5 bases and V by 4 bases; bases with no gene match: 1. The CDR3 is 13 amino acids.